What follows are 22 T cell receptor beta chains derived from one specimen sequenced in a study of neoadjuvant anti-PD-1 for oral cavity cancer. Clones were sequenced by immunoSEQ multiplex PCR, and TCRdb holds only the in-frame ones, with some missing. The profile shows tens of thousands of clones, around 79% of them singletons. Time point of the sample: after neoadjuvant nivolumab, at surgical resection. The sample here was PBMCs, taken after nivolumab (anti-PD-1) treatment. All receptors derive from a person aged 35-79 years with oral cavity squamous cell carcinoma.

The chain recombines TRBV9 with TRBJ2-7; 9 bases are shared with TRBD2. Germline V gives CDR1 SGDLS, CDR2 YYNGEE. Germline trimming cut 1 base from V and 4 bases from J; bases unmatched to any gene: 6. This CDR3 is 15 amino acids long. CDR3 region: CASSVMSSGTYEQYF. The CDR3 bases are TGTGCCAGCAGCGTAATGTCTAGCGGGACTTACGAGCAGTACTTC.

The table lists this clone with a few counts. The chain employs TRBV10-2 and TRBJ2-2, with D possibly TRBD2 on 6 matching bases. The CDR3 sequence is 13 residues long. CDR1 WSHSY and CDR2 SAAADI come from the germline V gene. Deletions cut 7 bases from V and 5 bases from J, with 11 bases between. In DNA, the CDR3 is TGCGCCAGCAAGGGAGGAAGAACCGGGGAGCTGTTTTTT. Protein sequence: CASKGGRTGELFF.

This chain links TRBV6-5 with TRBJ2-2; D not certain. The CDR3 totals 12 residues. V lost 4 bases to trimming and J lost 4 bases, with 4 bases between them. The germline CDR1 and CDR2 sequences are MNHEY and SVGAGI. The CDR3 sequence is CASSSSTGELFF. In DNA form, the CDR3 reads TGTGCCAGCAGTTCGAGCACCGGGGAGCTGTTTTTT.

J is TRBJ1-1 and V is TRBV7-8; the D is unclear. The V end lost 5 bases, the J end lost 0 bases, and 13 bases lay between the germline ends. CDR3 size: 15 residues. Germline loops: CDR1 SGHVS, CDR2 FQNEAQ. CDR3 nucleotide sequence: TGTGCCAGCAGCCCTAGATCAGATCTGAACACTGAAGCTTTCTTT. This translates into CASSPRSDLNTEAFF.

The V call is TRBV6-5, the J call TRBJ2-1, with TRBD1 as a possible D gene (6 bases). The CDR3 consists of 13 residues. The germline V gene has CDR1 MNHEY and CDR2 SVGAGI. The V end lost 7 bases, the J end lost 8 bases, and 15 bases lay between the germline ends. The CDR3 DNA sequence: TGTGCCAGCACCATCGATGGGGGCGATGAGCAGTTCTTC. Encoded protein: CASTIDGGDEQFF.

The rearrangement links TRBV4-1 to TRBJ2-5; the D gene is possibly TRBD1 (6 bases). Trimming shortened V by 3 bases and J by 2 bases, and 13 bases separated the two germline ends. Germline-derived CDR1 and CDR2 are MGHRA and YSYEKL. The CDR3 totals 15 residues. CDR3 DNA: TGCGCCAGCAGCCAGGACGGGACATTACAAGAGACCCAGTACTTC. Residues: CASSQDGTLQETQYF.

The table lists this clone with a count of one. The rearrangement joins TRBV21-1 to TRBJ1-1; the table gives TRBD1 as D, unverified against the DNA. TRBV21-1 is a documented pseudogene. CDR3 length: 12 residues. The CDR3 nucleotides are TGTGCCAGCACCTCATTAGTGGGGCGGGCTTTCTTT. Translating it yields CASTSLVGRAFF.

The chain carries TRBV27 and TRBJ2-1; 9 nucleotides align to TRBD2. The length of the CDR3 is 16 residues. The J segment lost 8 bases and the V segment lost 6 bases, leaving 14 bases of the junction unmatched. The V gene's germline CDR1 is MNHEY and CDR2 SMNVEV (reference sequence). The DNA for the CDR3 is TGTGCCAGCAGCTCCAGGGGCCCAGCGGGAGGTGATGAGCAGTTCTTC. Amino acids: CASSSRGPAGGDEQFF.

V gene TRBV29-1 combines with J gene TRBJ2-1, with a possible D match to TRBD2 (6 bases). V dropped 8 bases and J dropped 7 bases, with 9 bases sitting between them. This CDR3 comprises 10 residues. Per germline, CDR1 SQVTM and CDR2 ANQGSEA. CDR3 in amino acids: CSIGGNEQFF. CDR3 in DNA: TGCAGCATCGGGGGAAATGAGCAGTTCTTC.

The chain links TRBV6-5 to TRBJ2-5; D is possibly TRBD2 (7 bases). V shed 8 bases and J shed 1 base, with 17 bases lying between them. The CDR3 runs to 15 residues. CDR1 and CDR2 from the germline V gene are MNHEY and SVGAGI. The CDR3 DNA reads as TGTGCCAGCTCCGAGAGGGAGGGGGGCCAAGAGACCCAGTACTTC. Amino acid sequence: CASSEREGGQETQYF.

J is TRBJ2-1 and V is TRBV20-1; 11 bases map to TRBD2. The V gene end was trimmed by 6 bases and the J gene end by 15 bases; junction bases not matched to a gene: 7. CDR1 and CDR2 (germline): DFQATT, SNEGSKA (reference sequence). The CDR3 runs to 11 residues. CDR3 in DNA: TGCAGTGCGATCGGGCTAGCGGGGGGGTTCTTC. This encodes CSAIGLAGGFF.

This chain connects TRBV6-1 to TRBJ1-1; D may be TRBD1 (6 bases). The V end lost 10 bases, the J end lost 1 base, and 16 bases lay between the germline ends. Germline values: CDR1 MNHNS, CDR2 SASEGT. This CDR3 contains 14 residues. The CDR3 spells CAIQGPTANTEAFF. Here the CDR3 DNA reads TGTGCCATCCAGGGGCCCACCGCGAACACTGAAGCTTTCTTT.

The CDR3 coding sequence is TGTGCCAGCAGCGCCAGCTCCTACGAGCAGTACTTC. This codes for CASSASSYEQYF. V usage is TRBV7-2 and J usage is TRBJ2-7; no reliable D call. The CDR3 sequence is 12 residues long. Germline-derived CDR1 and CDR2 are SGHTA and FQGNSA. Trimming took 5 bases from V and 0 from J, leaving 5 bases between them.

This chain joins TRBV27 and TRBJ1-1; tentatively, D is TRBD1 (5 bases). Germline CDR1 and CDR2: MNHEY and SMNVEV (reference sequence). The CDR3 spans 14 residues. V was clipped by 5 bases and J by 5 bases, with 15 bases between them. The CDR3 region is CASSPRQGTTEAFF. In DNA, the CDR3 is TGTGCCAGCAGTCCTCGTCAGGGTACGACTGAAGCTTTCTTT.

V and J are TRBV11-2 and TRBJ1-5; TRBD1 might be the D (6 bases). The V end lost 6 bases, the J end lost 6 bases, and 15 bases lay between the germline ends. This CDR3 is built from 14 residues. From germline, CDR1 is SGHAT and CDR2 FQNNGV. CDR3: CASRQTGQGQPQHF. DNA for the CDR3: TGTGCCAGCAGACAAACAGGGCAGGGTCAGCCCCAGCATTTT. Full variable domain (missing parts from reference TRBV11-2 and TRBJ1-5): EAGVAQSPRYKIIEKRQSVAFWCNPISGHATLYWYQQILGQGPKLLIQFQNNGVVDDSQLPKDRFSAERLKGVDSTLKIQPAKLEDSAVYLCASRQTGQGQPQHFGDGTRLSIL.

The rearrangement joins TRBV11-2 to TRBJ2-1; D is uncertain. Germline loops: CDR1 SGHAT, CDR2 FQNNGV. The V and J ends lost 0 bases and 8 bases respectively, with 5 bases between them. The CDR3 loop spans 12 amino acids. CDR3 nucleotides: TGTGCCAGCAGCTTAGATCTCCATGAGCAGTTCTTC. This sequence encodes CASSLDLHEQFF.

J is TRBJ1-2 and V is TRBV29-1; D uncertain. V gave up 7 bases and J gave up 2 bases, with 17 bases separating them. This CDR3 is built from 14 residues. Germline V gene data show CDR1 as SQVTM and CDR2 as ANQGSEA. The CDR3 DNA sequence: TGCAGCGGATCCTCTGAAGGCTTAAACTATGGCTACACCTTC. Translating gives CSGSSEGLNYGYTF. The variable domain in full, completed from reference TRBV29-1 and TRBJ1-2, reads SAVISQKPSRDICQRGTSLTIQCQVDSQVTMMFWYRQQPGQSLTLIATANQGSEATYESGFVIDKFPISRPNLTFSTLTVSNMSPEDSSIYLCSGSSEGLNYGYTFGSGTRLTVV.

This chain links TRBV4-1 with TRBJ2-1; TRBD1 might be the D (6 bases). Deletions cut 0 bases from V and 3 bases from J, with 12 bases between. The CDR3 covers 16 residues. Germline V gives CDR1 MGHRA, CDR2 YSYEKL. The CDR3 here is CASSQEVGHNYNEQFF. CDR3 bases: TGCGCCAGCAGCCAAGAGGTGGGACATAACTACAATGAGCAGTTCTTC.

This clone was seen a single time. The rearrangement uses TRBV28 and TRBJ2-7; a possible D gene is TRBD1 (6 bases). Germline V gene lookup returns CDR1 MDHEN and CDR2 SYDVKM. Trimming cost V 7 bases and J 5 bases, with 27 bases left between them. This CDR3 comprises 17 residues. This CDR3 is CASIVSGAAPFWDEQYF. The CDR3 nucleotides read TGTGCCAGCATCGTTTCAGGGGCCGCGCCTTTCTGGGACGAGCAGTACTTC.

The chain is built from TRBV5-6 and TRBJ2-3, with 9 nucleotides matching TRBD2. This CDR3 spans 16 amino acids. The germline V gene has CDR1 SGHDT and CDR2 YYEEEE. Trimming took 4 bases from V and 0 from J; bases not matched to a gene: 6. The CDR3: CASSRLAGQSTDTQYF. CDR3 DNA sequence: TGTGCCAGCAGCCGTCTAGCGGGGCAAAGCACAGATACGCAGTATTTT. The full variable domain, its missing parts supplied by reference TRBV5-6 and TRBJ2-3, is DAGVTQSPTHLIKTRGQQVTLRCSPKSGHDTVSWYQQALGQGPQFIFQYYEEEERQRGNFPDRFSGHQFPNYSSELNVNALLLGDSALYLCASSRLAGQSTDTQYFGPGTRLTVL.

The V gene is TRBV7-9, the J gene TRBJ2-3; D is possibly TRBD1 (6 bases). There are 15 residues in the CDR3. Germline values: CDR1 SEHNR, CDR2 FQNEAQ (reference sequence). Trimming stripped 0 bases from V and 5 bases from J, with 12 bases between. The CDR3 is CASSLAPGGGDTQYF. CDR3 nucleotides: TGTGCCAGCAGCTTAGCTCCTGGGGGCGGAGATACGCAGTATTTT.

This chain links TRBV7-9 with TRBJ2-5, with 10 bases matching TRBD1. V was pared by 3 bases and J by 5 bases, with 6 bases of the junction left unmatched. Germline V CDR1 and CDR2: SEHNR, FQNEAQ (reference sequence). The CDR3 has 15 residues. The CDR3 protein is CASSFWTGGLETQYF. The CDR3 DNA is TGTGCCAGCAGCTTCTGGACAGGGGGACTGGAGACCCAGTACTTC. Full variable domain (missing parts from reference TRBV7-9 and TRBJ2-5): DTGVSQNPRHKITKRGQNVTFRCDPISEHNRLYWYRQTLGQGPEFLTYFQNEAQLEKSRLLSDRFSAERPKGSFSTLEIQRTEQGDSAMYLCASSFWTGGLETQYFGPGTRLLVL.